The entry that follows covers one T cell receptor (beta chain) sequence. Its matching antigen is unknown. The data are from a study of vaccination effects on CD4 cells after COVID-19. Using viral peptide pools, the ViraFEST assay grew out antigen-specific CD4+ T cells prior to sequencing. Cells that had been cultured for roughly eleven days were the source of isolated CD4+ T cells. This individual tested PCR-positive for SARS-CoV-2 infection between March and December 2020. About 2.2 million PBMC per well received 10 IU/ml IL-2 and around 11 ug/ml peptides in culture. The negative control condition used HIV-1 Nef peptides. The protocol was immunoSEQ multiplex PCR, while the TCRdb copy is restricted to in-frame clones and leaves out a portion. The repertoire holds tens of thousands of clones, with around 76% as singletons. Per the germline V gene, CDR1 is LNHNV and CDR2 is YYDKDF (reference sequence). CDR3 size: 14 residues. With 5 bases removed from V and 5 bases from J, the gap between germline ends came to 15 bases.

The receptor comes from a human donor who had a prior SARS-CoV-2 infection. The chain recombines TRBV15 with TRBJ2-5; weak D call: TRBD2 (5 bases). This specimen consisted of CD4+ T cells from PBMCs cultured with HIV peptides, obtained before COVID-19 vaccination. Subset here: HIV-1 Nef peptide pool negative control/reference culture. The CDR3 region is CATSPQRVRETQYF. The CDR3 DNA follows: TGTGCCACCAGCCCCCAGAGGGTGCGGGAGACCCAGTACTTC.